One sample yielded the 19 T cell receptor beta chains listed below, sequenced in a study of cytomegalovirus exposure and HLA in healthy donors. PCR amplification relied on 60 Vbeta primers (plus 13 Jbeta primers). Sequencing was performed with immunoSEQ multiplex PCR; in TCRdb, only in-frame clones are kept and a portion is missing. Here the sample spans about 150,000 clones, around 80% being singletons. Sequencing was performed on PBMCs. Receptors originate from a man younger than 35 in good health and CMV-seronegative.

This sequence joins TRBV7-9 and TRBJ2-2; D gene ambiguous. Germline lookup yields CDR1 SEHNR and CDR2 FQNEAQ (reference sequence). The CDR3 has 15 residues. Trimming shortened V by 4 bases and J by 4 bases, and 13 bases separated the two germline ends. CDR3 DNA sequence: TGTGCCAGCAGCTCCTCTCAGTCCCCCACCGGGGAGCTGTTTTTT. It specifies CASSSSQSPTGELFF.

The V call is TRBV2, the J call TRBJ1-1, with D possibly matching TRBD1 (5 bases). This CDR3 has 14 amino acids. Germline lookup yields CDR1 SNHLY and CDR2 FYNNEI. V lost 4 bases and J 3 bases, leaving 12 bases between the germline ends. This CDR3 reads CASSVGGADTEAFF. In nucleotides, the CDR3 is TGTGCCAGCAGTGTCGGCGGGGCGGACACTGAAGCTTTCTTT.

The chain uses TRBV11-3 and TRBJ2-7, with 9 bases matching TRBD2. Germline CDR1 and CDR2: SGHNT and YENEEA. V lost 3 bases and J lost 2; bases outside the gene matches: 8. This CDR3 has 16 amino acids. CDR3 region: CASSFAGLAGAYEQYF. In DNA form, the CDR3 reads TGTGCCAGCAGCTTTGCGGGACTAGCTGGGGCCTACGAGCAGTACTTC.

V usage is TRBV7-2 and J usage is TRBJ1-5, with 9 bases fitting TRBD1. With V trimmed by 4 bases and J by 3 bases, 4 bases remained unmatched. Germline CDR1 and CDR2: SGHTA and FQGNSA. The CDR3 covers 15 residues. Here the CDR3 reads CASSSRDRANQPQHF. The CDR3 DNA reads TGTGCCAGCAGCTCCCGGGACAGGGCCAATCAGCCCCAGCATTTT. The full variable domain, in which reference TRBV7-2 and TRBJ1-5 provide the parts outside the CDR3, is GAGVSQSPSNKVTEKGKDVELRCDPISGHTALYWYRQSLGQGLEFLIYFQGNSAPDKSGLPSDRFSAERTGGSVSTLTIQRTQQEDSAVYLCASSSRDRANQPQHFGDGTRLSIL.

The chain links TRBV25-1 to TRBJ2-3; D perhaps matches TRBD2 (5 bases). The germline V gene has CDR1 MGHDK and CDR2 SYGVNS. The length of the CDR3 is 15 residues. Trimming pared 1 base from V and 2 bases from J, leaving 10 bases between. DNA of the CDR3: TGTGCCAGCAGTGAATCCCAGAGGGCCACAGATACGCAGTATTTT. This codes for CASSESQRATDTQYF.

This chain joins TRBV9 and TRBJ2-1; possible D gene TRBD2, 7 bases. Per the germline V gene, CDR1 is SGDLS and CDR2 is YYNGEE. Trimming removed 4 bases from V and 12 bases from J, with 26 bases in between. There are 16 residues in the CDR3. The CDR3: CASSPGAREPLLGQFF. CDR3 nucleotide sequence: TGTGCCAGCAGCCCGGGGGCGCGGGAGCCCCTCCTCGGGCAGTTCTTC.

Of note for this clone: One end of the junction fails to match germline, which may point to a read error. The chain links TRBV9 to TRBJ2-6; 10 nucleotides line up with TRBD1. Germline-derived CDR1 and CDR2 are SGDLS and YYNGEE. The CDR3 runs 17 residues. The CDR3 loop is CASSRQGASSGANVLIF. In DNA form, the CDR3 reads TGTGCCAGCAGTCGACAGGGGGCAAGCTCTGGGGCCAACGTCCTGATTTTC. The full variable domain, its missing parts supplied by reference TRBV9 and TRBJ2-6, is DSGVTQTPKHLITATGQRVTLRCSPRSGDLSVYWYQQSLDQGLQFLIQYYNGEERAKGNILERFSAQQFPDLHSELNLSSLELGDSALYFCASSRQGASSGANVLIFGAGSRLTVL.

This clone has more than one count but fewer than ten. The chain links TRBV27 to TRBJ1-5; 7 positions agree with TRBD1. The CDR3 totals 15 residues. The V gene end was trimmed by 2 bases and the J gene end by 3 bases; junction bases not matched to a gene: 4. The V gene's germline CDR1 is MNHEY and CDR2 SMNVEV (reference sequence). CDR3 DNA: TGTGCCAGCAGTTTAGTACAGGGGCTCAATCAGCCCCAGCATTTT. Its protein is CASSLVQGLNQPQHF.

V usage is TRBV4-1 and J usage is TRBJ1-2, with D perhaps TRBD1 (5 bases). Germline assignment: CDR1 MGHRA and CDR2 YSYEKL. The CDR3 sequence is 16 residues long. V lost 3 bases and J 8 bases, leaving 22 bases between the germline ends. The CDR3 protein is CASSQNPSGQTEGYTF. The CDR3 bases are TGCGCCAGCAGCCAGAACCCCTCAGGACAAACGGAAGGCTACACCTTC.

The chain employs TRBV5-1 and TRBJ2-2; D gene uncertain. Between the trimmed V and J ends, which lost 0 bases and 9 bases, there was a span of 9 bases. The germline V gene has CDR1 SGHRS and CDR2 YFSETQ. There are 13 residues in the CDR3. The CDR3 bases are TGCGCCAGCAGCTTGGCCGGTACGTGGGAGCTGTTTTTT. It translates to CASSLAGTWELFF.

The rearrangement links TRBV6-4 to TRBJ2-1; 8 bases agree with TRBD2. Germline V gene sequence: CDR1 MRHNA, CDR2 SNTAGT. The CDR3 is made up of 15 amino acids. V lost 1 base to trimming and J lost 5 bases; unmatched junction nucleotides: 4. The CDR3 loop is CASSDFPAGDNEQFF. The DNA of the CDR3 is TGTGCCAGCAGTGACTTCCCAGCGGGGGACAATGAGCAGTTCTTC.

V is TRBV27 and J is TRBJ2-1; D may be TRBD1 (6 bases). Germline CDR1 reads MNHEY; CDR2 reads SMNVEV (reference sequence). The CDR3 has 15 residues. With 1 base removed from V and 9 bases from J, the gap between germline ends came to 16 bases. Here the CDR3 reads CASSLWGPERSEQFF. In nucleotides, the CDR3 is TGTGCCAGCAGTTTATGGGGGCCAGAGCGGAGTGAGCAGTTCTTC.

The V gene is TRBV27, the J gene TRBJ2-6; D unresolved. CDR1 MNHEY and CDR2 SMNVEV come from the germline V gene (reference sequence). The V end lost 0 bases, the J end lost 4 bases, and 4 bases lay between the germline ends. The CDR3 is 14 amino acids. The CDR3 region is CASSLSTGANVLTF. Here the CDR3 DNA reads TGTGCCAGCAGTTTATCGACAGGGGCCAACGTCCTGACTTTC.

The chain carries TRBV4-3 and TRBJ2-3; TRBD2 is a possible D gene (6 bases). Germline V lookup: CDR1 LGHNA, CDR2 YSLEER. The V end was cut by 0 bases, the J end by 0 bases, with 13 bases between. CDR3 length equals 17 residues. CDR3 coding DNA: TGCGCCAGCAGCCAAGATCCGATCAGCGGGAGCACAGATACGCAGTATTTT. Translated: CASSQDPISGSTDTQYF.

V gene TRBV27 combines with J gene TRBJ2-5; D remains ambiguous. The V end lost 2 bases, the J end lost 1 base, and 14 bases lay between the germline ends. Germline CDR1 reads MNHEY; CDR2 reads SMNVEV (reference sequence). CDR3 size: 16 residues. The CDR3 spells CASSLIFGQAQETQYF. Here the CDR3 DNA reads TGTGCCAGCAGTTTAATATTTGGCCAGGCCCAAGAGACCCAGTACTTC.

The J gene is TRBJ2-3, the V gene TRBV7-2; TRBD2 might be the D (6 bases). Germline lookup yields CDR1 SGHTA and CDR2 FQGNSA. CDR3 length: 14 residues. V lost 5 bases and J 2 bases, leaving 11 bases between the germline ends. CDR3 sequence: CASSRLALTDTQYF. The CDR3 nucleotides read TGTGCCAGCAGCCGTCTAGCGCTCACAGATACGCAGTATTTT. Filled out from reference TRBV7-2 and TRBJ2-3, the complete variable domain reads GAGVSQSPSNKVTEKGKDVELRCDPISGHTALYWYRQSLGQGLEFLIYFQGNSAPDKSGLPSDRFSAERTGGSVSTLTIQRTQQEDSAVYLCASSRLALTDTQYFGPGTRLTVL.

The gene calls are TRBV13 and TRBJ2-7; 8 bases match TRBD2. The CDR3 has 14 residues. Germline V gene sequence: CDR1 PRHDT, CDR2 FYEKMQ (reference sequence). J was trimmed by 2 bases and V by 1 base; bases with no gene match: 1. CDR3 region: CASSLAGGAYEQYF. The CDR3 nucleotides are TGTGCCAGCAGCTTAGCGGGAGGGGCCTACGAGCAGTACTTC. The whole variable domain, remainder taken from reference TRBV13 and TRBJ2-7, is AAGVIQSPRHLIKEKRETATLKCYPIPRHDTVYWYQQGPGQDPQFLISFYEKMQSDKGSIPDRFSAQQFSDYHSELNMSSLELGDSALYFCASSLAGGAYEQYFGPGTRLTVT.

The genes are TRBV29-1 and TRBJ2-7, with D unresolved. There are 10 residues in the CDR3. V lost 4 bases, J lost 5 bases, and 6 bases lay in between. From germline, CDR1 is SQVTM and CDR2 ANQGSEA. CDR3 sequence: CSVGLNEQYF. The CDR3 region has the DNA TGCAGCGTTGGCCTAAACGAGCAGTACTTC.

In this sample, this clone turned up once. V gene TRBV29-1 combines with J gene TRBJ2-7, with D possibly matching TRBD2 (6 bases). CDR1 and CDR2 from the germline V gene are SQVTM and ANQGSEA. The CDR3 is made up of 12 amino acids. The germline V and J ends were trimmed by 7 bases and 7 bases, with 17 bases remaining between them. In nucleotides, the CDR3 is TGCAGCGCCGGGCGGGACTTCGGGGAGCAGTACTTC. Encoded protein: CSAGRDFGEQYF.